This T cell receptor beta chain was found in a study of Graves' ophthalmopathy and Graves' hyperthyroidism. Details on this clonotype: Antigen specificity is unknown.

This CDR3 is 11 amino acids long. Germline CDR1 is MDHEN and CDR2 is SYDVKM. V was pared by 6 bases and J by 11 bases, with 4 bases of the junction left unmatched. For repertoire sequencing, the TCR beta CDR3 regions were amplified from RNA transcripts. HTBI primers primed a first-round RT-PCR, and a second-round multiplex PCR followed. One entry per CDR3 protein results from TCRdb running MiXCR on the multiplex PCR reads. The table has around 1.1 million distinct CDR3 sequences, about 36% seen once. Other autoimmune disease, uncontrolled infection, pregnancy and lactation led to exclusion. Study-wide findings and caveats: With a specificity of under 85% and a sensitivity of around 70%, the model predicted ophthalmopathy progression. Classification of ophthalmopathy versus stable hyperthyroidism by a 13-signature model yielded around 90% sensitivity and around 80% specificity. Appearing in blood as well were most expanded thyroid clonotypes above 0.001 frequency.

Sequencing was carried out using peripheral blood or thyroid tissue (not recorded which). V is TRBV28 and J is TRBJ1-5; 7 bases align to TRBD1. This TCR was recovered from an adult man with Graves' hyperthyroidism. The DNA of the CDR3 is TGTGCCAGCAGCCCGGACAGGTCCCAGCATTTT. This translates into CASSPDRSQHF.